Listed below are T cell receptor beta chains from one sample, sequenced in a study. One entry per CDR3 protein, called by TCRdb with MiXCR from the 5' RACE reads. The sample records 40,000 to 65,000 distinct CDR3 sequences, approximately 23% being singletons. The specimen sequenced was tumor-infiltrating naive CD4+ T cells sorted from the breast tumor. The receptors derive from a female donor with breast cancer. The CDR3 runs from the conserved cysteine through the conserved F or W. A D gene is named only where the DNA matches it firmly.

d_gene	v_gene	j_gene	CDR3aa
TRBD1	TRBV7-3	TRBJ1-1	CASSPTGGSNTEAFF
.	TRBV6-5	TRBJ2-3	CASSGLTDTQYF
TRBD2	TRBV5-4	TRBJ2-2	CASSLDQREYGELFF
TRBD1	TRBV7-9	TRBJ1-2	CASSPRTGVNYGYTF
.	TRBV4-2	TRBJ1-2	CASSQVGEAPEGYGYTF
.	TRBV7-2	TRBJ2-3	CASSLGWRTDTQYF
TRBD2	TRBV30	TRBJ2-3	CAWSRSGGTDTQYF
TRBD1	TRBV5-1	TRBJ1-2	CASGDQGEIYGYTF
.	TRBV7-9	TRBJ2-3	CASTPLGSESTGTQYF
TRBD2	TRBV6-5	TRBJ2-7	CASSSTTSGGARYEQYF
.	TRBV7-2	TRBJ2-7	CASSPRTGEQYF
.	TRBV5-1	TRBJ1-1	CASSLGGNAEAFF